These 7 T cell receptor beta chains originate from one sample sequenced in a study of Ad26.COV2.S vaccination and SARS-CoV-2 variants. The assay was immunoSEQ multiplex PCR, and TCRdb's table has in-frame clones only and misses some. The sample holds about 380,000 clones, around four fifths seen once. Regarding treatment: 19 received Ad26.COV2.S at low or high dose, single or two shots; about five received placebo; per-sample allocation not given. Day 63 after the first injection of vaccine or placebo was the sampling time. The material was peripheral blood, obtained in a trial of Ad26.COV2.S vaccine versus placebo. Source of these receptors: a person between 18 and 65 years old who received the Ad26.COV2.S COVID-19 vaccine or a placebo.

The CDR3 sequence: CASSPLAGLTDTQYF. The CDR3 DNA reads as TGTGCCAGCTCACCGCTAGCGGGGCTCACAGATACGCAGTATTTT. The rearrangement joins TRBV18 to TRBJ2-3, with 9 bases matching TRBD2. The CDR3 covers 15 residues. CDR1 is KGHSH and CDR2 is LQKENI in the germline V gene. V shed 3 bases, J shed 2 bases, and the junction held 3 bases outside the gene matches. Complete variable domain (other parts from reference TRBV18 and TRBJ2-3): NAGVMQNPRHLVRRRGQEARLRCSPMKGHSHVYWYRQLPEEGLKFMVYLQKENIIDESGMPKERFSAEFPKEGPSILRIQQVVRGDSAAYFCASSPLAGLTDTQYFGPGTRLTVL.

This clone was seen once. J is TRBJ1-1 and V is TRBV12-5; the match to TRBD1 covers 9 bases. Germline V gene data show CDR1 as LGHNT and CDR2 as FRNRAP. Trimming took 5 bases from V and 1 from J; bases not matched to a gene: 2. This CDR3 contains 14 residues. CDR3 DNA sequence: TGTGCTAGTGGTCCGGGACAGGGGAACACTGAAGCTTTCTTT. Its translation: CASGPGQGNTEAFF. The whole variable domain, remainder taken from reference TRBV12-5 and TRBJ1-1, is DARVTQTPRHKVTEMGQEVTMRCQPILGHNTVFWYRQTMMQGLELLAYFRNRAPLDDSGMPKDRFSAEMPDATLATLKIQPSEPRDSAVYFCASGPGQGNTEAFFGQGTRLTVV.

The chain carries TRBV30 and TRBJ2-2; D is ambiguous. Germline loops: CDR1 GTSNPN, CDR2 SVGIG (reference sequence). The V and J ends lost 4 bases and 6 bases respectively, with 6 bases between them. The CDR3 contains 11 residues. The CDR3 sequence is CAWISPGELFF. CDR3 DNA: TGTGCCTGGATTTCTCCCGGGGAGCTGTTTTTT.

The chain uses TRBV2 and TRBJ1-5; weak D call: TRBD1 (6 bases). V lost 6 bases and J lost 11, with 20 bases in between. Per germline, CDR1 SNHLY and CDR2 FYNNEI. This CDR3 contains 14 residues. This CDR3 is CASRRQAVGEAQHF. CDR3 nucleotide sequence: TGTGCCAGCAGACGACAGGCCGTAGGGGAGGCCCAGCATTTT. The entire variable domain, with the rest obtained from reference TRBV2 and TRBJ1-5, is as follows: EPEVTQTPSHQVTQMGQEVILRCVPISNHLYFYWYRQILGQKVEFLVSFYNNEISEKSEIFDDQFSVERPDGSNFTLKIRSTKLEDSAMYFCASRRQAVGEAQHFGDGTRLSIL.

The J gene is TRBJ1-1, the V gene TRBV11-3; TRBD1 matches at 8 bases. The ends lost 5 bases at V and 5 bases at J; junction bases unmatched: 7. Germline values: CDR1 SGHNT, CDR2 YENEEA. CDR3 size: 14 residues. The CDR3 DNA reads as TGTGCCAGCAGCCGGACAGGGTCGACGACTGAAGCTTTCTTT. Amino acid sequence: CASSRTGSTTEAFF.

The gene calls are TRBV9 and TRBJ1-2; D is unclear. The germline gives CDR1 SGDLS, CDR2 YYNGEE. CDR3 size: 14 residues. The ends were cut back, 2 bases at V and 6 bases at J, with 14 bases in the middle. CDR3 sequence: CASSVYPGSHGYTF. The CDR3 DNA reads as TGTGCCAGCAGCGTTTATCCAGGATCACATGGCTACACCTTC.

The chain uses TRBV27 and TRBJ2-7; 11 nucleotides match TRBD2. The length of the CDR3 is 17 residues. Trimming at V came to 5 bases and at J to 2 bases, leaving 11 bases not matched to a gene. Germline CDR1 and CDR2: MNHEY and SMNVEV (reference sequence). CDR3 amino acids: CASSPMGLAVIPYEQYF. The CDR3 region has the DNA TGTGCCAGCAGTCCTATGGGACTAGCGGTGATCCCCTACGAGCAGTACTTC.